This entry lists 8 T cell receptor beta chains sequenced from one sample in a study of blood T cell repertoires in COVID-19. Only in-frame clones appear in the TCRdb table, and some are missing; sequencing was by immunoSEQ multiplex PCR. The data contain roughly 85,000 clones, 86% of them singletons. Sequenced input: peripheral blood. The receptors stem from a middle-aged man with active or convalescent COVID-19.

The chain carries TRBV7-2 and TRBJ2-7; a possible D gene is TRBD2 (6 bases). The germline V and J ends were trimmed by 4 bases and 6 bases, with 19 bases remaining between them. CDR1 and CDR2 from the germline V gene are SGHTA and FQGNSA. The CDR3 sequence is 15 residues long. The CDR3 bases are TGTGCCAGCAGCTCCAGCGGAGGGCTACGTGGCGAGCAGTACTTC. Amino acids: CASSSSGGLRGEQYF.

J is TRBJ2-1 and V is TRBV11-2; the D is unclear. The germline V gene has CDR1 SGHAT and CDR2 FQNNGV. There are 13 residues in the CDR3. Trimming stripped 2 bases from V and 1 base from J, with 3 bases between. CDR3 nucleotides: TGTGCCAGCAGCTTACGTTCCTACAATGAGCAGTTCTTC. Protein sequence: CASSLRSYNEQFF.

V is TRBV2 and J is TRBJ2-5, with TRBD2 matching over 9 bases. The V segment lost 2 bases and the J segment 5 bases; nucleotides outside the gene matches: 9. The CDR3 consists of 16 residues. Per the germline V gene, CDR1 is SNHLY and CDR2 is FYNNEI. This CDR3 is CASSERGLASGETQYF. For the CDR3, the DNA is TGTGCCAGCAGTGAACGGGGACTAGCATCAGGGGAGACCCAGTACTTC.

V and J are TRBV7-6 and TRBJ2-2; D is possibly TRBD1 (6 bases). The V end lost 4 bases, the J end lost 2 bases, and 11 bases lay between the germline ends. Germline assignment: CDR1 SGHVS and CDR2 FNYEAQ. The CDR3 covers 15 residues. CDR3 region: CASSSRQVNTGELFF. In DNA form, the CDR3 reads TGTGCCAGCAGCTCTAGACAGGTTAACACCGGGGAGCTGTTTTTT.

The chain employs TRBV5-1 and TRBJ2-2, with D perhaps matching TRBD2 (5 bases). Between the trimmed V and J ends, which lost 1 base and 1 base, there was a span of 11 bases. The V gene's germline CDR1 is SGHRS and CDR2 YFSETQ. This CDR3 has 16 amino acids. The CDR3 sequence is CASSLWLAENTGELFF. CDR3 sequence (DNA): TGCGCCAGCAGCTTGTGGCTAGCAGAGAACACCGGGGAGCTGTTTTTT.

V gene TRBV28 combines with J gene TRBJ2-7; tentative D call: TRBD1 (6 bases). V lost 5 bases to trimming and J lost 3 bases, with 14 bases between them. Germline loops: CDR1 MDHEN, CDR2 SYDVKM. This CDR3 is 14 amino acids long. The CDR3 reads CASSIPGDLYEQYF. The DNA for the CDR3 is TGTGCCAGCAGTATCCCAGGGGATCTCTACGAGCAGTACTTC.

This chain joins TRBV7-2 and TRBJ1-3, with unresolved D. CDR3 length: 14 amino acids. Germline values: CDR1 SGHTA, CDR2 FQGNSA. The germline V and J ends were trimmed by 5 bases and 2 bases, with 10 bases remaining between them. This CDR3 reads CASSPALAGNTIYF. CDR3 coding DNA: TGTGCCAGCAGCCCCGCCCTAGCTGGAAACACCATATATTTT.

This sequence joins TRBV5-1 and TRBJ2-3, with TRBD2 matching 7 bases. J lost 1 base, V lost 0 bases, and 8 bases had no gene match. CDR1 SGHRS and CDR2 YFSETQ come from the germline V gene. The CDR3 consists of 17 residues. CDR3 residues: CASSLGRDAGGTDTQYF. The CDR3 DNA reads TGCGCCAGCAGCTTGGGGCGGGATGCGGGAGGCACAGATACGCAGTATTTT.